These 32 T cell receptor beta chains came from one sample sequenced in a study of blood T cell repertoires in COVID-19. The method was immunoSEQ multiplex PCR; TCRdb's version includes in-frame clones alone and lacks a portion of them. The data contain 450,000 to 500,000 clones, approximately 83% of them seen just once; the ten biggest clones take up about 3%. The sample taken for sequencing was peripheral blood. The source of these receptors is a human donor in a cohort sampled during active COVID-19.

This rearrangement joins TRBV28 to TRBJ2-7, with D tentatively TRBD2 (6 bases). This CDR3 is built from 14 residues. V dropped 10 bases and J dropped 7 bases, with 23 bases sitting between them. CDR1 is MDHEN and CDR2 is SYDVKM in the germline V gene. The CDR3 coding sequence is TGTGCCACCTTTCCCGGGGGAACGGTGCGGGAGCAGTACTTC. Its translation: CATFPGGTVREQYF.

The V gene is TRBV28, the J gene TRBJ2-5, with 10 bases matching TRBD1. There are 15 residues in the CDR3. Germline trimming cut 5 bases from V and 6 bases from J; bases unmatched to any gene: 9. Germline values: CDR1 MDHEN, CDR2 SYDVKM. Here the CDR3 reads CASSQPGQGQKTQYF. Written as DNA, the CDR3 is TGTGCCAGCAGTCAACCGGGACAGGGGCAAAAGACCCAGTACTTC. The full variable domain, in which reference TRBV28 and TRBJ2-5 provide the parts outside the CDR3, is DVKVTQSSRYLVKRTGEKVFLECVQDMDHENMFWYRQDPGLGLRLIYFSYDVKMKEKGDIPEGYSVSREKKERFSLILESASTNQTSMYLCASSQPGQGQKTQYFGPGTRLLVL.

J is TRBJ1-1 and V is TRBV12-5; D is unresolved. V was shortened by 1 base and J by 4 bases, with 16 bases between the two germline ends. Germline V lookup: CDR1 LGHNT, CDR2 FRNRAP. This CDR3 is 16 amino acids long. DNA for the CDR3: TGTGCTAGTGGTTTGGCCGCGTATGATAATGGCACTGAAGCTTTCTTT. Encoded protein: CASGLAAYDNGTEAFF.

A word on this clone: This same CDR3 is encoded by further DNA sequences in the sample. This chain joins TRBV29-1 and TRBJ2-7; 8 positions agree with TRBD1. The CDR3 spans 14 residues. V lost 5 bases to trimming and J lost 1 base; unmatched junction nucleotides: 7. Germline V gene sequence: CDR1 SQVTM, CDR2 ANQGSEA. DNA of the CDR3: TGCAGCGTTAGCGACAGGGGCCGTTCCTACGAGCAGTACTTC. It translates to CSVSDRGRSYEQYF.

The chain uses TRBV7-3 and TRBJ2-2; 7 bases line up with TRBD2. There are 16 residues in the CDR3. Unmatched junction bases numbered 7, after V lost 5 bases and J lost 1 base. The germline gives CDR1 SGHTA, CDR2 FQGTGA. In nucleotides, the CDR3 is TGTGCCAGCAGCCCCCGGGGGGTAATGAACACCGGGGAGCTGTTTTTT. Its protein product is CASSPRGVMNTGELFF.

The rearrangement links TRBV6-5 to TRBJ1-1, with a weak D call TRBD1 (6 bases). This CDR3 spans 15 amino acids. The germline CDR1 and CDR2 sequences are MNHEY and SVGAGI. The V end was cut by 7 bases, the J end by 1 base, with 16 bases between. CDR3 amino acids: CASTPWDTRNTEAFF. DNA of the CDR3: TGTGCCAGCACCCCTTGGGACACCCGGAACACTGAAGCTTTCTTT.

The chain is built from TRBV28 and TRBJ2-7; D possibly corresponds to TRBD2 (5 bases). Germline loops: CDR1 MDHEN, CDR2 SYDVKM. Trimming stripped 8 bases from V and 4 bases from J, with 9 bases between. This CDR3 has 11 amino acids. This chain's CDR3 is CASLTSYEQYF. CDR3 DNA: TGTGCCAGCCTCACTAGTTACGAGCAGTACTTC. Filled out from reference TRBV28 and TRBJ2-7, the complete variable domain reads DVKVTQSSRYLVKRTGEKVFLECVQDMDHENMFWYRQDPGLGLRLIYFSYDVKMKEKGDIPEGYSVSREKKERFSLILESASTNQTSMYLCASLTSYEQYFGPGTRLTVT.

Only one count was recorded for this clone. The genes are TRBV5-5 and TRBJ2-5; a weak D match, TRBD1 (6 bases). Trimming took 3 bases from V and 5 from J, leaving 14 bases between them. CDR1 SGHKS and CDR2 YYEKEE come from the germline V gene (reference sequence). The length of the CDR3 is 14 residues. The CDR3 nucleotides read TGTGCCAGCAGCTCTCAGGGGCTTGGGGAGACCCAGTACTTC. Its translation is CASSSQGLGETQYF.

This chain uses TRBV28 with TRBJ1-1, with TRBD1 as a possible D gene (6 bases). The CDR3 is made up of 14 amino acids. Between the trimmed V and J ends, which lost 8 bases and 1 base, there was a span of 14 bases. The germline V gene has CDR1 MDHEN and CDR2 SYDVKM. CDR3 residues: CASGRGGTNTEAFF. The CDR3 DNA is TGTGCCAGCGGCCGCGGGGGCACGAACACTGAAGCTTTCTTT. The entire variable domain, with the rest obtained from reference TRBV28 and TRBJ1-1, is as follows: DVKVTQSSRYLVKRTGEKVFLECVQDMDHENMFWYRQDPGLGLRLIYFSYDVKMKEKGDIPEGYSVSREKKERFSLILESASTNQTSMYLCASGRGGTNTEAFFGQGTRLTVV.

This clone was counted a few times. The genes are TRBV7-2 and TRBJ2-5, with 9 bases lining up with TRBD2. Germline CDR1 reads SGHTA; CDR2 reads FQGNSA. The CDR3 has 13 residues. With V trimmed by 3 bases and J by 5 bases, 1 base remained unmatched. Here the CDR3 reads CASSFSGSETQYF. The CDR3 DNA reads as TGTGCCAGCAGCTTTAGCGGGAGCGAGACCCAGTACTTC.

This chain links TRBV28 with TRBJ1-4; perhaps TRBD1 as D (5 bases). Between the trimmed V and J ends, which lost 10 bases and 1 base, there was a span of 13 bases. The CDR3 is 14 residues long. Germline V gives CDR1 MDHEN, CDR2 SYDVKM. The CDR3 region has the DNA TGTGCCACCCTCTGGGGGGGAACTAATGAAAAACTGTTTTTT. Translation gives CATLWGGTNEKLFF.

This clone was seen only once. The rearrangement uses TRBV7-2 and TRBJ2-7; 9 positions agree with TRBD2. Losses at the gene ends were 3 bases for V and 7 bases for J; bases not matched to a gene: 10. There are 15 residues in the CDR3. Germline CDR1 SGHTA, CDR2 FQGNSA. This chain's CDR3 is CASSFYSGSAWEQYF. The CDR3 bases are TGTGCCAGCAGCTTCTATAGCGGGAGTGCTTGGGAGCAGTACTTC.

V is TRBV10-3 and J is TRBJ2-2; 10 nucleotides align to TRBD2. V dropped 0 bases and J dropped 4; count of bases not matched to a gene: 2. This CDR3 is built from 16 residues. Germline CDR1 reads ENHRY; CDR2 reads SYGVKD. This CDR3 is CAISESTSGTTGELFF. CDR3 nucleotides: TGTGCCATCAGTGAGTCTACTAGCGGGACCACCGGGGAGCTGTTTTTT.

This rearrangement joins TRBV7-3 to TRBJ2-7; 7 nucleotides align to TRBD2. Germline assignment: CDR1 SGHTA and CDR2 FQGTGA. The CDR3 covers 15 residues. V was pared by 2 bases and J by 0 bases, with 4 bases of the junction left unmatched. Here the CDR3 DNA reads TGTGCCAGCAGCTTATCTAGCGGAGTCTCCTACGAGCAGTACTTC. This gives the protein CASSLSSGVSYEQYF.

This clone showed up just a few times. This chain links TRBV21-1 with TRBJ2-1; TRBD1, as called in the table, went unchecked against the DNA. TRBV21-1 is classified as a pseudogene. The CDR3 is 16 residues long. CDR3 protein: CASSKERGGGNNEQFF. As DNA, the CDR3 is TGTGCCAGCAGCAAAGAACGAGGGGGCGGTAACAATGAGCAGTTCTTC.

The CDR3 bases are TGTGCCAGTAGTATTCTCGGTGGCGAGCAGTACTTC. As protein: CASSILGGEQYF. The V and J genes are TRBV19 and TRBJ2-7; D remains unclear. This CDR3 region has 12 residues. The V and J ends lost 3 bases and 6 bases respectively, with 9 bases between them. CDR1 LNHDA and CDR2 SQIVND come from the germline V gene (reference sequence). The variable domain in full, completed from reference TRBV19 and TRBJ2-7, reads DGGITQSPKYLFRKEGQNVTLSCEQNLNHDAMYWYRQDPGQGLRLIYYSQIVNDFQKGDIAEGYSVSREKKESFPLTVTSAQKNPTAFYLCASSILGGEQYFGPGTRLTVT.

J is TRBJ1-1 and V is TRBV7-3, with a possible D match to TRBD1 (5 bases). The CDR3 is 16 amino acids. Trimming stripped 1 base from V and 4 bases from J, with 16 bases between. Germline CDR1 is SGHTA and CDR2 is FQGTGA. In DNA, the CDR3 is TGTGCCAGCAGCTTAATGGGACTTTCAGGGACCACTGAAGCTTTCTTT. Translation gives CASSLMGLSGTTEAFF.

Note on this clone: A read error may account for a junction end that differs from germline. The J gene is TRBJ2-1, the V gene TRBV9, with 8 bases identical to TRBD2. CDR1 is SGDLS, CDR2 YYNGEE, per germline. CDR3 length equals 14 residues. The chain's CDR3 is CASSVGLVGTSPIF. In DNA, the CDR3 is TGTGCCAGCAGCGTAGGTTTGGTCGGGACTAGTCCAATCTTC. Full variable domain (missing parts from reference TRBV9 and TRBJ2-1): DSGVTQTPKHLITATGQRVTLRCSPRSGDLSVYWYQQSLDQGLQFLIQYYNGEERAKGNILERFSAQQFPDLHSELNLSSLELGDSALYFCASSVGLVGTSPIFGPGTRLTVL.

J is TRBJ1-1 and V is TRBV6-5, with D maybe TRBD1 (5 bases). The V end lost 2 bases, the J end lost 12 bases, and 19 bases lay between the germline ends. Germline CDR1 is MNHEY and CDR2 is SVGAGI. The CDR3 covers 14 residues. The chain's CDR3 is CASSYGGASVRPFF. CDR3 bases: TGTGCCAGCAGTTACGGAGGGGCCTCGGTGCGGCCTTTCTTT.

The chain uses TRBV14 and TRBJ2-1; 14 bases match TRBD2. J lost 12 bases, V lost 0 bases, and 10 bases had no gene match. The germline gives CDR1 SGHDN, CDR2 FVKESK. The CDR3 consists of 17 residues. The DNA for the CDR3 is TGTGCCAGCAGCCAAGATCATGGGACTAGCGGGAGAGGAGGGCAGTTCTTC. This encodes CASSQDHGTSGRGGQFF.

This sequence joins TRBV27 and TRBJ1-5; a weak D match, TRBD1 (6 bases). Between the trimmed V and J ends, which lost 4 bases and 4 bases, there was a span of 17 bases. Germline lookup yields CDR1 MNHEY and CDR2 SMNVEV (reference sequence). The CDR3 extends over 16 amino acids. The CDR3 protein is CASSSLQGIANQPQHF. CDR3 nucleotides: TGTGCCAGCAGTTCTTTACAGGGCATAGCTAATCAGCCCCAGCATTTT.

The chain recombines TRBV7-6 with TRBJ2-1; TRBD2 aligns across 13 bases. This CDR3 is built from 21 residues. Germline CDR1 and CDR2: SGHVS and FNYEAQ. After removal of 2 bases from V and 0 bases from J, the junction contained 13 bases not matched to a gene. CDR3 sequence: CASSLWAGTSGTPFSYNEQFF. Here the CDR3 DNA reads TGTGCCAGCAGCTTATGGGCCGGGACTAGCGGGACCCCCTTCTCCTACAATGAGCAGTTCTTC.

The V gene is TRBV9, the J gene TRBJ1-3; no clear D gene. Germline CDR1 reads SGDLS; CDR2 reads YYNGEE. Trimming cost V 3 bases and J 2 bases, with 15 bases left between them. CDR3 length: 16 residues. The CDR3 coding sequence is TGTGCCAGCAGCGCCGCCGGGAGCCCTCCTGGAAACACCATATATTTT. The encoded protein is CASSAAGSPPGNTIYF.

This clone has a single count. The chain joins TRBV9 to TRBJ1-5, with TRBD1 as a possible D gene (5 bases). CDR3 length: 16 residues. Trimming shortened V by 4 bases and J by 0 bases, and 14 bases separated the two germline ends. Germline V gene lookup returns CDR1 SGDLS and CDR2 YYNGEE. The CDR3 coding sequence is TGTGCCAGCAGCCCCGGGGAGGGGCGTAGCAATCAGCCCCAGCATTTT. It yields the protein CASSPGEGRSNQPQHF.

CDR3 coding DNA: TGTGCCAGCAGCTTATGGACTAGCGGAGCGGATACGCAGTATTTT. It is translated as CASSLWTSGADTQYF. The chain carries TRBV7-2 and TRBJ2-3, with TRBD2 matching over 10 bases. This CDR3 is 15 amino acids long. V gave up 2 bases and J gave up 6 bases; unmatched junction bases: 5. From germline, CDR1 is SGHTA and CDR2 FQGNSA.

The chain employs TRBV24-1 and TRBJ1-1; the D gene is possibly TRBD1 (5 bases). V was trimmed by 1 base and J by 1 base, leaving 18 bases between them. CDR1 and CDR2 (germline): KGHDR, SFDVKD. CDR3 size: 18 residues. For the CDR3, the DNA is TGTGCCACCAGTGATTTTGGCGGAAGGAAAGGGGAGAACACTGAAGCTTTCTTT. It codes for CATSDFGGRKGENTEAFF.

V usage is TRBV20-1 and J usage is TRBJ2-1, with a weak D call TRBD2 (5 bases). The CDR3 length is 13 residues. Germline V gives CDR1 DFQATT, CDR2 SNEGSKA (reference sequence). With 3 bases removed from V and 8 bases from J, the gap between germline ends came to 14 bases. The CDR3 region is CSASKLALDEQFF. The CDR3 bases are TGCAGTGCTAGTAAGCTAGCTTTGGATGAGCAGTTCTTC.

V gene TRBV18 combines with J gene TRBJ2-2, with D tentatively TRBD2 (5 bases). V dropped 1 base and J dropped 5 bases, with 14 bases sitting between them. The CDR3 is made up of 16 amino acids. CDR1 and CDR2 (germline): KGHSH, LQKENI. The CDR3 loop is CASSPREGDGTGELFF. Written as DNA, the CDR3 is TGTGCCAGCTCACCACGCGAGGGTGATGGAACCGGGGAGCTGTTTTTT.

The gene calls are TRBV29-1 and TRBJ1-1; possible D gene TRBD1, 5 bases. The CDR3 is 13 amino acids. V dropped 6 bases and J dropped 4 bases, with 15 bases sitting between them. The germline V gene has CDR1 SQVTM and CDR2 ANQGSEA. CDR3 sequence (DNA): TGCAGCGTGAACCCAGGGTTAATCACTGAAGCTTTCTTT. Translation: CSVNPGLITEAFF.

In the case of this clone: This CDR3 is also generated by other DNA sequences in the sample. The chain recombines TRBV18 with TRBJ2-7; the match to TRBD2 covers 7 bases. V was clipped by 2 bases and J by 5 bases; unmatched bases: 0. CDR3 length: 12 residues. The germline CDR1 and CDR2 sequences are KGHSH and LQKENI. The CDR3 here is CASSPGGDEQYF. The CDR3 DNA sequence: TGTGCCAGCTCACCAGGGGGGGACGAGCAGTACTTC.

The chain combines TRBV3-1 (or the pseudogene TRBV3-2) with TRBJ1-1; possibly TRBD1 for D (5 bases). V dropped 6 bases and J dropped 0 bases, with 23 bases sitting between them. The CDR3 sequence is 18 residues long. CDR1 and CDR2 from the germline V gene are LGHDT and YNNKEL (reference sequence). The CDR3 sequence: CASSLYSGVEDMNTEAFF. In DNA form, the CDR3 reads TGTGCCAGCAGTCTCTACTCGGGGGTTGAGGATATGAACACTGAAGCTTTCTTT.

This clone was seen more than once but under ten times. The chain employs TRBV20-1 and TRBJ1-5; TRBD1 is a possible D gene (5 bases). CDR3 length: 15 amino acids. V was cut by 3 bases and J by 5 bases, with 17 bases left in between. Germline CDR1 DFQATT, CDR2 SNEGSKA (reference sequence). The CDR3 region has the DNA TGCAGTGCTAGTCCGGGGGACTACACGCATCAGCCCCAGCATTTT. Its protein product is CSASPGDYTHQPQHF.